The present T cell receptor (beta chain) was sequenced within a study of beta chain features in type 1 diabetes. Turning to the study itself: Patients looked much like healthy donors when it came to age, gender and cell yields.

This clone was observed a few times. The V gene's germline CDR1 is MNHEY and CDR2 SVGAGI. The CDR3 runs to 15 residues. Trimming removed 2 bases from V and 0 bases from J, with 8 bases in between. What was sequenced were expressed TCRB transcripts, since all of the isolated RNA had been reverse transcribed. Libraries were prepared by immunoSEQ multiplex PCR; TCRdb keeps only in-frame clonotypes and omits some of them. The sample consists of more than 350,000 clones, more than 9.5% of them appearing once. The sample was naive CD4+ T cells from blood. The TCR was taken from a woman aged 18-29 years in good health. J is TRBJ2-1 and V is TRBV6-5; D is undetermined. The CDR3, as DNA: TGTGCCAGCAGTTACGACGCGAGCTCCTACAATGAGCAGTTCTTC. Protein product: CASSYDASSYNEQFF.